What follows describes a single T cell receptor (beta chain). What it binds is not known. The sample originates from a study of cytomegalovirus exposure and HLA in healthy donors. The PCR ran on 60 Vbeta and 13 Jbeta primers. The table came from immunoSEQ multiplex PCR; TCRdb's copy has only in-frame clones and leaves some out. The table records around 110,000 clones, over 70% of them present only once. The study, taken as a whole, reports: TCR beta V- and J-gene trimming, according to a later analysis, was linked to a missense DCLRE1C variant. Serostatus for CMV was the only available immune exposure information. In vitro checks showed that a few CMV-associated chains really do target CMV antigens.

After removal of 3 bases from V and 4 bases from J, the junction contained 6 bases not matched to a gene. This CDR3 is built from 15 residues. CDR1 SGHDT and CDR2 YYEEEE come from the germline V gene. The chain recombines TRBV5-6 with TRBJ2-1; TRBD2 matches at 8 bases. Input material: PBMCs. This clonotype originated in a man younger than 40 in good health and CMV-seronegative. This CDR3 is CASSSGLDGYNEQFF. CDR3 nucleotide sequence: TGTGCCAGCAGCTCGGGACTAGACGGATACAATGAGCAGTTCTTC.